These T cell receptor beta chains were read from a single sample in a study of PD-1 blockade in classical Hodgkin lymphoma. Some clones are missing from TCRdb's copy, which holds only in-frame ones; the method was immunoSEQ multiplex PCR. The sample has under 70,000 clones, 88% seen once. The sample in question was peripheral blood mononuclear cells (PBMCs), obtained at baseline. These receptor sequences come from a human donor with classical Hodgkin lymphoma. CDR3s include the opening cysteine and the closing phenylalanine or tryptophan. A D gene is named only where the DNA matches it firmly. Size is stated for part of the rows, as once, few or many counts, or as a class when the clone is expanded.

j_call v_call clone_size d_call cdr3_aa cdr3_nt
TRBJ2-7 TRBV27 NA NA CARSQSPGGTNEQYF TGTGCCAGGAGTCAATCTCCTGGGGGAACCAACGAGCAGTACTTC
TRBJ2-1 TRBV5-1 NA TRBD2 CASSLLAGPDEQFF TGCGCCAGCAGCTTGTTAGCGGGGCCCGATGAGCAGTTCTTC
TRBJ2-2 TRBV5-1 NA NA CASSLEAGNTGELFF TGCGCCAGCAGCTTGGAGGCAGGGAACACCGGGGAGCTGTTTTTT
TRBJ2-5 TRBV7-2 NA NA CASSPRFFRQETQYF TGTGCCAGCAGCCCGCGGTTTTTTCGCCAAGAGACCCAGTACTTC
TRBJ2-3 TRBV30 NA NA CAWSGRDTQYF TGTGCCTGGAGTGGTCGGGATACGCAGTATTTT
TRBJ2-5 TRBV5-6 NA NA CASSLLPDPRGTQYF TGTGCCAGCAGCTTGCTCCCGGACCCGCGAGGGACCCAGTACTTC
TRBJ2-6 TRBV11-3 NA NA CASSRTGVSGANVLTF TGTGCCAGCAGCCGTACGGGGGTTTCTGGGGCCAACGTCCTGACTTTC
TRBJ2-3 TRBV6-1 once NA CASSDRDSTDTQYF TGTGCCAGCAGTGACAGGGATTCCACAGATACGCAGTATTTT
TRBJ2-3 TRBV7-2 NA NA CASSWDDELNTQYF TGTGCCAGCAGTTGGGACGACGAACTAAATACGCAGTATTTT
TRBJ1-2 TRBV9 NA NA CASSVAGTAFHYGYTF TGTGCCAGCAGCGTAGCAGGGACCGCATTTCACTATGGCTACACCTTC
TRBJ2-7 TRBV11-2 NA TRBD2 CASSLERSGGGYEQYF TGTGCCAGCAGCTTAGAGCGTAGCGGGGGGGGGTACGAGCAGTACTTC
TRBJ2-6 TRBV19 few TRBD2 CASSIRLAGGTGANVLTF TGTGCCAGTAGTATCAGACTAGCGGGGGGGACTGGGGCCAACGTCCTGACTTTC
TRBJ1-1 TRBV9 NA TRBD1 CASSVVAGGEAFF TGTGCCAGCAGCGTAGTGGCAGGGGGTGAAGCTTTCTTT
TRBJ2-2 TRBV7-7 NA TRBD1 CASSLGFGRGYTGELFF TGTGCCAGCAGCTTAGGTTTCGGCAGGGGGTATACCGGGGAGCTGTTTTTT
TRBJ2-7 TRBV5-1 NA NA CASSLSSVSWIETYEQYF TGCGCCAGCAGCTTGTCTTCTGTTTCATGGATCGAAACCTACGAGCAGTACTTC
TRBJ2-5 TRBV11-3 NA NA CASSLVWTEETQYF TGTGCCAGCAGCTTAGTCTGGACGGAAGAGACCCAGTACTTC
TRBJ1-2 TRBV7-9 few TRBD1 CASSLAGTVGYTF TGTGCCAGCAGCTTAGCGGGGACAGTGGGCTACACCTTC
TRBJ2-3 TRBV5-1 NA TRBD2 CASSLLTSGERDTQYF TGCGCCAGCAGCTTACTGACTAGCGGGGAACGAGATACGCAGTATTTT
TRBJ1-6 TRBV5-1 NA TRBD1 CASSLVPGQGFSPLHF TGCGCCAGCAGCTTGGTACCGGGACAGGGGTTTTCACCCCTCCACTTT
TRBJ1-2 TRBV9 NA NA CASSVGKGNYGYTF TGTGCCAGCAGCGTAGGAAAGGGCAACTATGGCTACACCTTC
TRBJ1-2 TRBV6-6 NA NA CASTGGRLNYGYTF TGTGCCAGCACCGGGGGGCGATTAAACTATGGCTACACCTTC
TRBJ2-7 TRBV6-1 medium-sized NA CASSAWGPYEQYF TGTGCCAGCAGTGCCTGGGGGCCCTACGAGCAGTACTTC
TRBJ2-7 TRBV29-1 NA NA CSAFSGSTYEQYF TGCAGCGCTTTCAGCGGATCTACCTACGAGCAGTACTTC
TRBJ2-7 TRBV19 NA NA CASSLSGNSYEQYF TGTGCCAGTAGTCTCTCTGGCAACTCCTACGAGCAGTACTTC
TRBJ1-1 TRBV21-1 NA NA CAIPTRGTEAFF TGTGCCATACCAACAAGGGGCACTGAAGCTTTCTTT
TRBJ1-2 TRBV11-2 NA NA CASSSPRQLATNYGYTF TGTGCCAGCAGCTCCCCGAGACAGCTAGCAACTAACTATGGCTACACCTTC
TRBJ1-6 TRBV28 NA TRBD1 CASSLWGTGDRSPLHF TGTGCCAGCAGTTTATGGGGTACAGGGGATCGGTCACCCCTCCACTTT
TRBJ1-5 TRBV27 NA NA CASRPRTVNFMPQHF TGTGCCAGCAGACCCCGGACGGTGAACTTTATGCCCCAGCATTTT
TRBJ1-5 TRBV10-3 NA NA CAISDSGLSPNQPQHF TGTGCCATCAGTGACTCCGGACTGAGCCCCAATCAGCCCCAGCATTTT
TRBJ2-1 TRBV7-2 NA TRBD2 CASSLTSGGPFFF TGTGCCAGCAGCCTGACTAGCGGGGGGCCTTTTTTCTTC
TRBJ2-1 TRBV11-3 NA TRBD2 CASSLSTSGGLNEQFF TGTGCCAGCAGCTTAAGTACTAGCGGGGGGCTTAATGAGCAGTTCTTC
TRBJ2-1 TRBV5-1 NA NA CASSLGAGRFF TGCGCCAGCAGCTTGGGCGCAGGTCGGTTCTTC
TRBJ2-5 TRBV7-2 NA TRBD2 CASSVGTSGGVTQYF TGTGCCAGCAGCGTAGGGACTAGCGGGGGGGTGACCCAGTACTTC
TRBJ1-1 TRBV28 NA NA CASSARSWTEAFF TGTGCCAGCAGTGCGCGCAGTTGGACTGAAGCTTTCTTT
TRBJ2-7 TRBV2 NA NA CASRREIYEQYF TGTGCCAGTCGCAGGGAGATCTACGAGCAGTACTTC
TRBJ2-2 TRBV7-9 NA NA CASSPDPGVGELFF TGTGCCAGCAGCCCGGACCCTGGGGTCGGGGAGCTGTTTTTT
TRBJ1-6 TRBV6-5 few NA CASSSNSPLHF TGTGCCAGCAGCTCGAACTCACCCCTCCACTTT
TRBJ1-4 TRBV7-2 few TRBD1 CASSRDRGRELFF TGTGCCAGCAGCCGGGACAGGGGAAGAGAACTGTTTTTT
TRBJ2-7 TRBV5-6 NA TRBD1 CASSPGTGDYEQYF TGTGCCAGCAGCCCCGGGACAGGGGACTACGAGCAGTACTTC
TRBJ2-7 TRBV6-5 NA TRBD1 CASSFRGQGNEQYF TGTGCCAGCAGTTTCAGAGGACAGGGCAACGAGCAGTACTTC
TRBJ1-3 TRBV6-5 NA NA CASIQSSGNTIYF TGTGCCAGCATCCAAAGCTCTGGAAACACCATATATTTT
TRBJ2-6 TRBV5-1 NA NA CASSLVWGADGANVLTF TGCGCCAGCAGCTTGGTTTGGGGGGCGGATGGGGCCAACGTCCTGACTTTC
TRBJ2-2 TRBV7-9 few NA CASNRRVGTGELFF TGTGCCAGCAACCGCAGGGTGGGCACCGGGGAGCTGTTTTTT
TRBJ1-5 TRBV7-8 NA TRBD1 CASSRDRDRRGQPQHF TGTGCCAGCAGCAGAGACCGGGACAGGAGGGGACAGCCCCAGCATTTT
TRBJ2-1 TRBV19 NA NA CASSIDPGEGNEQFF TGTGCCAGTAGTATTGACCCAGGGGAAGGAAATGAGCAGTTCTTC
TRBJ2-7 TRBV9 NA TRBD2 CASSVEPGLAWGEQYF TGTGCCAGCAGCGTAGAACCGGGACTAGCGTGGGGCGAGCAGTACTTC
TRBJ1-6 TRBV5-6 NA NA CASSFEVNNSPLHF TGTGCCAGCAGCTTCGAAGTAAATAATTCACCCCTCCACTTT
TRBJ1-1 TRBV6-1 few NA CASSERGLTEAFF TGTGCCAGCAGTGAAAGGGGGTTGACTGAAGCTTTCTTT
TRBJ1-1 TRBV10-3 NA TRBD1 CAISESMGLGLTGADTEAFF TGTGCCATCAGTGAGTCGATGGGTCTTGGGCTGACAGGGGCCGACACTGAAGCTTTCTTT
TRBJ1-1 TRBV13 NA TRBD1 CASRRTGGHLWAFF TGTGCCAGCAGGCGTACAGGGGGGCATTTGTGGGCTTTCTTT
TRBJ2-1 TRBV30 NA NA CAWGGGGSYNEQFF TGTGCCTGGGGAGGGGGGGGCTCCTACAATGAGCAGTTCTTC
TRBJ2-7 TRBV6-5 once NA CASSWGRVGGAYEQYF TGTGCCAGCAGTTGGGGCCGTGTGGGGGGAGCCTACGAGCAGTACTTC
TRBJ2-1 TRBV5-1 NA TRBD1 CASSLEGANSYNEQFF TGCGCCAGCAGCTTGGAGGGGGCCAACTCCTACAATGAGCAGTTCTTC
TRBJ1-1 TRBV5-1 NA NA CASSLEASGMNTEAFF TGCGCCAGCAGCTTGGAGGCTTCAGGGATGAACACTGAAGCTTTCTTT
TRBJ2-7 TRBV30 NA NA CAWRASKDEGQYF TGTGCCTGGAGGGCCTCCAAGGATGAGGGGCAGTACTTC